Described below is a single T cell receptor beta chain sequence and its context. Antigen specificity is unknown. The data derive from a study of vaccination effects on CD4 cells after COVID-19. About the research overall: There were two convalescent patients who gave samples 16 days and one week before vaccination.

Prior to sequencing, the ViraFEST assay stimulated PBMC with viral peptide pools, which expanded the antigen-specific CD4+ T cells. Cells that had been cultured for roughly eleven days were the source of isolated CD4+ T cells. Convalescent patients had PCR-confirmed SARS-CoV-2 infection between March and December 2020. Culturing of 1.5 million to 2.5 million PBMC per well took place with around 10 IU/ml IL-2 and approximately 9.9 ug/ml peptides. At days 3 and 7, half of the medium was exchanged for IL-2 medium. The CDR3 consists of 11 residues. CDR1 and CDR2 from the germline V gene are LGHDT and YNNKEL (reference sequence). The germline V and J ends were trimmed by 3 bases and 6 bases, with 2 bases remaining between them. Some clones are missing from TCRdb's copy, which holds only in-frame ones; the method was immunoSEQ multiplex PCR. The sample lists over 20,000 clones; less than 85% were seen once.

The J gene is TRBJ2-2, the V gene TRBV3-1 (or the pseudogene TRBV3-2); unclear D gene. The origin of this receptor is a human donor who had a prior SARS-CoV-2 infection. Sequenced material: CD4+ T cells from PBMCs cultured with a peptide pool, taken before COVID-19 vaccination. The CDR3 DNA follows: TGTGCCAGCAGCCACTCCGGGGAGCTGTTTTTT. Translation gives CASSHSGELFF.